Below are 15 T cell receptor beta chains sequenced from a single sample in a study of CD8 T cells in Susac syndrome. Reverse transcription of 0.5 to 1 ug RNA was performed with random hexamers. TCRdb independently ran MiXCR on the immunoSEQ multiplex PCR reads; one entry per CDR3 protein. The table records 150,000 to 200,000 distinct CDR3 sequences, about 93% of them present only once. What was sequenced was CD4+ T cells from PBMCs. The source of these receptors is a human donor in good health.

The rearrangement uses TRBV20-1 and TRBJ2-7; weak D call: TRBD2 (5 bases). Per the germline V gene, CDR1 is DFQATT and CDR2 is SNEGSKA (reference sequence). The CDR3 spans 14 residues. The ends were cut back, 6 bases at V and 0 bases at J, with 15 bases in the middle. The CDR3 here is CSATRGYRSYEQYF. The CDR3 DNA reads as TGCAGTGCCACCCGGGGTTACCGCTCCTACGAGCAGTACTTC.

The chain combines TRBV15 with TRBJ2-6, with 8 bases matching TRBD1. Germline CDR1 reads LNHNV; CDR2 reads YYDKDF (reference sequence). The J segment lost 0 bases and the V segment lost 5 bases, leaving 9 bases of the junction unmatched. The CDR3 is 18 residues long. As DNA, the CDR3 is TGTGCCACCAGCGGACCGGGACAGGCCAGCTCTGGGGCCAACGTCCTGACTTTC. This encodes CATSGPGQASSGANVLTF.

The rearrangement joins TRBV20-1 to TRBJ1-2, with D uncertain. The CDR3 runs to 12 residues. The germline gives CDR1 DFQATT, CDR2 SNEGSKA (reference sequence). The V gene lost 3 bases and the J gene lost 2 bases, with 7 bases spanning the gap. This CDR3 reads CSASVSNYGYTF. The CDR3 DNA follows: TGCAGTGCTAGCGTGAGCAACTATGGCTACACCTTC.

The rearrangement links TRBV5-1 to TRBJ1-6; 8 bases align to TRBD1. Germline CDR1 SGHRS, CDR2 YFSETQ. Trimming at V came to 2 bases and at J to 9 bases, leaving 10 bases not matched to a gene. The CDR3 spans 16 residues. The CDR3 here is CASSLGLRTGGSPLHF. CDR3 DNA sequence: TGCGCCAGCAGCTTAGGCCTCCGTACAGGGGGTTCACCCCTCCACTTT.

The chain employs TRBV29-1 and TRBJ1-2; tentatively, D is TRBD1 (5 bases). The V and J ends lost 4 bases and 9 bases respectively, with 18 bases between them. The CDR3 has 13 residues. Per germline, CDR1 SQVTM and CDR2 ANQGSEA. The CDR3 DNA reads TGCAGCGTTGGGCGGGAGAGGGGTGTAAGCTACACCTTC. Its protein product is CSVGRERGVSYTF.

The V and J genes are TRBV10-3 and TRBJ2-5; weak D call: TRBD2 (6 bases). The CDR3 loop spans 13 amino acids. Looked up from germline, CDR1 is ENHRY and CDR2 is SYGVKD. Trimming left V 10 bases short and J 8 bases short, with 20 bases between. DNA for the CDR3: TGTGCCACCGCCCCGGGACTCCTAGAAACCCAGTACTTC. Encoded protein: CATAPGLLETQYF.

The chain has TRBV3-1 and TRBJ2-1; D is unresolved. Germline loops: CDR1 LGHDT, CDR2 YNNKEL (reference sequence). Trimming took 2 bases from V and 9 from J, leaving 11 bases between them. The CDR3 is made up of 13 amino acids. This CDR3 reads CASSQFLGSEQFF. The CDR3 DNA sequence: TGTGCCAGCAGCCAATTCTTAGGAAGTGAGCAGTTCTTC.

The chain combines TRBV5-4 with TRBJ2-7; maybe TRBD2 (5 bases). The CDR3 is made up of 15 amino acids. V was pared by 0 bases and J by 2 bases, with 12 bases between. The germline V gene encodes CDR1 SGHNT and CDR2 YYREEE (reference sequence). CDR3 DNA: TGTGCCAGCAGCTTGGACCCAGCGGAGGCCTACGAGCAGTACTTC. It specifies CASSLDPAEAYEQYF.

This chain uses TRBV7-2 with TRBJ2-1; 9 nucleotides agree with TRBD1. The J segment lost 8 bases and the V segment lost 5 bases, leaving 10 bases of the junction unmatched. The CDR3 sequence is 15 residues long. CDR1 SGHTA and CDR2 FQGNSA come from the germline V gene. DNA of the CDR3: TGTGCCAGCAGCCTTCCGGGACAGGGTGTAGATGAGCAGTTCTTC. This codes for CASSLPGQGVDEQFF. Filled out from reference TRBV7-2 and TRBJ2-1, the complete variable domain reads GAGVSQSPSNKVTEKGKDVELRCDPISGHTALYWYRQSLGQGLEFLIYFQGNSAPDKSGLPSDRFSAERTGGSVSTLTIQRTQQEDSAVYLCASSLPGQGVDEQFFGPGTRLTVL.

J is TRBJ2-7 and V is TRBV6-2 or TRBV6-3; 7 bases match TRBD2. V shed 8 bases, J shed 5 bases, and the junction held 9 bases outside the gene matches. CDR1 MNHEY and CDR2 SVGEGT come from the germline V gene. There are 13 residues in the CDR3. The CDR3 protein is CASGAPLANEQYF. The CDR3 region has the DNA TGTGCCAGCGGAGCCCCACTAGCGAACGAGCAGTACTTC.

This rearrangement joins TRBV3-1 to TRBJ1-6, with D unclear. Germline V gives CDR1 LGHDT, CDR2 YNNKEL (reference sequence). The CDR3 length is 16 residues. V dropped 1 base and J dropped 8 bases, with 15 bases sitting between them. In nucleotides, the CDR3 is TGTGCCAGCAGCCAAGGTTGGCCTTTTGAGGATTCACCCCTCCACTTT. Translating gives CASSQGWPFEDSPLHF.

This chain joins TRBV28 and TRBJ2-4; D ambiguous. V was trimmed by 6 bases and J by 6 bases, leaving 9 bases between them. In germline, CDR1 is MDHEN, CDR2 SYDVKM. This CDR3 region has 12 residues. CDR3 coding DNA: TGTGCCAGCAGCGCCTCCACAAACATTCAGTACTTC. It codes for CASSASTNIQYF.

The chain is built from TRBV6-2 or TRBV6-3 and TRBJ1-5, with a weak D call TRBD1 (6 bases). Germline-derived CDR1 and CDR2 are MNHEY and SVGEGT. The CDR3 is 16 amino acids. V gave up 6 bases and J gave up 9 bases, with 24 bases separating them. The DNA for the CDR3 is TGTGCCAGCAGCCGTATACAGGGCCCGGAGAGTTCGCCCCAGCATTTT. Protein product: CASSRIQGPESSPQHF.

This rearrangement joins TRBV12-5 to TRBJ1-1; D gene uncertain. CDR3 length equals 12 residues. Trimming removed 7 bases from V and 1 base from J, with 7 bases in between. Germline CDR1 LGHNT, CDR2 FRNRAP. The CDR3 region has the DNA TGTGCTAGTGCCCTTGAGAACACTGAAGCTTTCTTT. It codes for CASALENTEAFF.

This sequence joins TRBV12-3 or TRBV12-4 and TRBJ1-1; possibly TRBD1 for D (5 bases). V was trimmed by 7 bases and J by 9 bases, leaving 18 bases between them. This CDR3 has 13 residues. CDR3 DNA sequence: TGTGCCAGCACCCTGGACCCTGGGGGGAAAGCTTTCTTT. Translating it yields CASTLDPGGKAFF.